The 22 T cell receptor beta chains in this list originate from one sample, sequenced in a study of blood T cell repertoires in COVID-19. TCRdb's copy holds only in-frame clones and misses some; the assay was immunoSEQ multiplex PCR. The sample has around 380,000 clones, 81% seen once; the top ten hold about 1%. The specimen sequenced was peripheral blood. These receptors were taken from a human donor with acute or convalescent COVID-19. The donor label of this sample is uncertain.

This clone was counted a single time. V usage is TRBV2 and J usage is TRBJ2-1; TRBD2 agrees at 12 bases. CDR3 size: 15 residues. Germline lookup yields CDR1 SNHLY and CDR2 FYNNEI. Trimming at V came to 8 bases and at J to 3 bases, leaving 5 bases not matched to a gene. CDR3 bases: TGTGCCAGCCGGCTAGCGGGGGGGTTCTACAATGAGCAGTTCTTC. Translating gives CASRLAGGFYNEQFF. The full variable domain, completed using reference TRBV2 and TRBJ2-1, is EPEVTQTPSHQVTQMGQEVILRCVPISNHLYFYWYRQILGQKVEFLVSFYNNEISEKSEIFDDQFSVERPDGSNFTLKIRSTKLEDSAMYFCASRLAGGFYNEQFFGPGTRLTVL.

The V gene is TRBV18, the J gene TRBJ1-6; TRBD1 matches at 8 bases. Germline CDR1 KGHSH, CDR2 LQKENI. With 4 bases clipped from V and 7 bases from J, the junction kept 6 bases outside the gene matches. This CDR3 spans 15 amino acids. The CDR3 reads CASSQRTGLNSPLHF. The CDR3, as DNA: TGTGCCAGCTCACAACGGACAGGGTTAAATTCACCCCTCCACTTT. The whole variable domain, filled in from reference TRBV18 and TRBJ1-6, reads NAGVMQNPRHLVRRRGQEARLRCSPMKGHSHVYWYRQLPEEGLKFMVYLQKENIIDESGMPKERFSAEFPKEGPSILRIQQVVRGDSAAYFCASSQRTGLNSPLHFGNGTRLTVT.

Only a few counts were recorded for this clone. The chain is built from TRBV9 and TRBJ1-1; 7 positions match TRBD1. Trimming cost V 2 bases and J 9 bases; bases outside gene matches: 10. CDR3 length equals 14 residues. The germline gives CDR1 SGDLS, CDR2 YYNGEE. CDR3: CASSVRQGRDKAFF. CDR3 nucleotide sequence: TGTGCCAGCAGCGTTCGACAGGGTCGGGATAAAGCTTTCTTT.

The chain links TRBV28 to TRBJ1-5, with D perhaps matching TRBD1 (5 bases). There are 14 residues in the CDR3. CDR1 and CDR2 (germline): MDHEN, SYDVKM. Trimming shortened V by 5 bases and J by 3 bases, and 11 bases separated the two germline ends. DNA for the CDR3: TGTGCCAGCAGTCCTACAGGAAACAATCAGCCCCAGCATTTT. Translation: CASSPTGNNQPQHF.

This rearrangement joins TRBV10-1 to TRBJ2-1; TRBD2 matches at 8 bases. Per germline, CDR1 WNHNN and CDR2 SYGVQD (reference sequence). The CDR3 has 14 residues. V shed 4 bases, J shed 9 bases, and the junction held 8 bases outside the gene matches. CDR3 coding DNA: TGCGCCAGCAGTGCCAGCGGGAGAAAGGGTGAGCAGTTCTTC. The encoded protein is CASSASGRKGEQFF.

The V and J genes are TRBV15 and TRBJ1-4; possible D gene TRBD1, 6 bases. Germline CDR1 and CDR2: LNHNV and YYDKDF (reference sequence). The CDR3 has 15 residues. The V and J ends lost 3 bases and 6 bases respectively, with 14 bases between them. In DNA form, the CDR3 reads TGTGCCACCAGCAGGGACAGCGGCTTTGATGAAAAACTGTTTTTT. Translating gives CATSRDSGFDEKLFF. Filled out from reference TRBV15 and TRBJ1-4, the complete variable domain reads DAMVIQNPRYQVTQFGKPVTLSCSQTLNHNVMYWYQQKSSQAPKLLFHYYDKDFNNEADTPDNFQSRRPNTSFCFLDIRSPGLGDTAMYLCATSRDSGFDEKLFFGSGTQLSVL.

This sequence joins TRBV12-1 and TRBJ1-1; the table's D call, TRBD1, was not checked against the DNA. TRBV12-1 is labeled a pseudogene. The CDR3 has 17 amino acids. DNA for the CDR3: TGTGCCAGCAGCTCCAAACCCCCGGGACAGGGGACGACTGAAGCTTTCTTT. This translates into CASSSKPPGQGTTEAFF.

The sample holds one count of this clone. The chain uses TRBV5-4 and TRBJ2-2; the match to TRBD1 covers 10 bases. V shed 0 bases, J shed 5 bases, and the junction held 7 bases outside the gene matches. Germline loops: CDR1 SGHNT, CDR2 YYREEE (reference sequence). The CDR3 spans 17 residues. The chain's CDR3 is CASSLGDRGRNTGELFF. In nucleotides, the CDR3 is TGTGCCAGCAGCTTGGGGGACAGGGGAAGAAATACCGGGGAGCTGTTTTTT.

This chain joins TRBV7-9 and TRBJ2-7; 8 nucleotides line up with TRBD1. Germline assignment: CDR1 SEHNR and CDR2 FQNEAQ (reference sequence). J lost 3 bases, V lost 5 bases, and 6 bases had no gene match. This CDR3 spans 14 amino acids. CDR3 sequence reads: CASSRETGVYEQYF. CDR3 DNA: TGTGCCAGCAGCCGTGAGACAGGGGTCTACGAGCAGTACTTC.

The V call is TRBV28, the J call TRBJ1-1; D might be TRBD1 (5 bases). The CDR3 covers 13 residues. Trimming stripped 6 bases from V and 8 bases from J, with 16 bases between. Germline-derived CDR1 and CDR2 are MDHEN and SYDVKM. The DNA of the CDR3 is TGTGCCAGCAGGGGGGGACGGTTCGGGGAAGCTTTCTTT. Amino acid sequence: CASRGGRFGEAFF.

The chain combines TRBV18 with TRBJ2-7; 11 nucleotides line up with TRBD2. Looked up from germline, CDR1 is KGHSH and CDR2 is LQKENI. The CDR3 runs to 14 residues. With 3 bases clipped from V and 5 bases from J, the junction kept 3 bases outside the gene matches. The CDR3 sequence: CASSPGLAGNEQYF. The CDR3 bases are TGTGCCAGCTCACCTGGACTAGCGGGTAACGAGCAGTACTTC.

A few counts support this clone. The chain employs TRBV5-1 and TRBJ1-4; 9 bases agree with TRBD1. Germline CDR1 SGHRS, CDR2 YFSETQ. This CDR3 has 15 residues. The V gene end was trimmed by 4 bases and the J gene end by 8 bases; junction bases not matched to a gene: 9. The CDR3 protein is CASSPVGTGREKLFF. The CDR3 DNA sequence: TGCGCCAGCAGCCCCGTCGGGACAGGGAGGGAAAAACTGTTTTTT.

The chain recombines TRBV4-2 with TRBJ2-2; D is perhaps TRBD1 (5 bases). Germline assignment: CDR1 LGHNA and CDR2 YNFKEQ. This CDR3 region has 13 residues. V lost 5 bases to trimming and J lost 5 bases, with 9 bases between them. The CDR3 DNA reads TGTGCCAGCAGCAGGGGCGAAACCGGGGAGCTGTTTTTT. Its protein is CASSRGETGELFF.

The chain recombines TRBV10-3 with TRBJ2-2, with 11 bases aligning to TRBD2. Germline CDR1 reads ENHRY; CDR2 reads SYGVKD. The CDR3 has 14 amino acids. V was pared by 8 bases and J by 6 bases, with 5 bases of the junction left unmatched. The DNA of the CDR3 is TGTGCCATCGGTAGCGGGGGGGGTGCCGGGGAGCTGTTTTTT. Translated, it gives CAIGSGGGAGELFF.

This clone was seen a handful of times. The chain links TRBV7-9 to TRBJ2-1; 10 positions match TRBD1. Germline-derived CDR1 and CDR2 are SEHNR and FQNEAQ (reference sequence). This CDR3 region has 18 residues. Trimming removed 3 bases from V and 1 base from J; junction bases left unmatched: 9. CDR3 loop: CASSFYRGTGVSYNEQFF. As DNA, the CDR3 is TGTGCCAGCAGCTTCTACCGTGGGACAGGGGTATCCTACAATGAGCAGTTCTTC. Filled out from reference TRBV7-9 and TRBJ2-1, the complete variable domain reads DTGVSQNPRHKITKRGQNVTFRCDPISEHNRLYWYRQTLGQGPEFLTYFQNEAQLEKSRLLSDRFSAERPKGSFSTLEIQRTEQGDSAMYLCASSFYRGTGVSYNEQFFGPGTRLTVL.

The chain has TRBV2 and TRBJ2-1; D may be TRBD2 (6 bases). This CDR3 has 12 residues. The germline V gene encodes CDR1 SNHLY and CDR2 FYNNEI. V dropped 6 bases and J dropped 15 bases, with 18 bases sitting between them. The CDR3 region has the DNA TGTGCCAGCAGCCTCGGCAGCGGGCCTGGGTTCTTC. Translated: CASSLGSGPGFF.

The chain carries TRBV4-2 and TRBJ1-5; possible D gene TRBD1, 5 bases. Germline V lookup: CDR1 LGHNA, CDR2 YNFKEQ. V lost 0 bases and J lost 7, with 13 bases in between. This CDR3 has 15 residues. In DNA form, the CDR3 reads TGTGCCAGCAGCCAAGAGGACCTGCAGGGACAGCCCCAGCATTTT. This sequence encodes CASSQEDLQGQPQHF.

This rearrangement joins TRBV27 to TRBJ2-1; D possibly corresponds to TRBD2 (6 bases). Germline CDR1 and CDR2: MNHEY and SMNVEV (reference sequence). This CDR3 comprises 15 residues. V was shortened by 8 bases and J by 2 bases, with 16 bases between the two germline ends. Here the CDR3 DNA reads TGTGCCAGCCGTCTTCGGGGGTCGGCCTACAATGAGCAGTTCTTC. This codes for CASRLRGSAYNEQFF.

This clone was counted a few times. This rearrangement joins TRBV6-5 to TRBJ1-5, with 9 positions matching TRBD1. This CDR3 region has 14 residues. The germline CDR1 and CDR2 sequences are MNHEY and SVGAGI. V gave up 8 bases and J gave up 4 bases; unmatched junction bases: 6. Here the CDR3 reads CASGRGTGNQPQHF. CDR3 coding DNA: TGTGCCAGCGGACGAGGGACAGGGAATCAGCCCCAGCATTTT.

This chain joins TRBV6-5 and TRBJ2-7; the match to TRBD1 covers 7 bases. Germline CDR1 and CDR2: MNHEY and SVGAGI. The length of the CDR3 is 15 residues. V shed 5 bases and J 1 base; nucleotides not matched to a gene: 8. The DNA for the CDR3 is TGTGCCAGCAGTCGCCGGACAGGCATTTCCTACGAGCAGTACTTC. Encoded protein: CASSRRTGISYEQYF.

This chain connects TRBV11-2 to TRBJ2-6, with TRBD2 matching over 10 bases. The CDR3 covers 18 residues. Trimming removed 1 base from V and 3 bases from J; junction bases left unmatched: 6. Per the germline V gene, CDR1 is SGHAT and CDR2 is FQNNGV. For the CDR3, the DNA is TGTGCCAGCAGCTTAGGTGGGCTAGCGGGGGTTGGGGCCAACGTCCTGACTTTC. It translates to CASSLGGLAGVGANVLTF.

The genes are TRBV7-9 and TRBJ1-4; D gene ambiguous. The CDR3 loop spans 15 amino acids. The V end lost 4 bases, the J end lost 0 bases, and 9 bases lay between the germline ends. CDR1 and CDR2 from the germline V gene are SEHNR and FQNEAQ (reference sequence). This chain's CDR3 is CASSSSGATNEKLFF. The CDR3 DNA sequence: TGTGCCAGCAGCTCCTCAGGCGCAACTAATGAAAAACTGTTTTTT.